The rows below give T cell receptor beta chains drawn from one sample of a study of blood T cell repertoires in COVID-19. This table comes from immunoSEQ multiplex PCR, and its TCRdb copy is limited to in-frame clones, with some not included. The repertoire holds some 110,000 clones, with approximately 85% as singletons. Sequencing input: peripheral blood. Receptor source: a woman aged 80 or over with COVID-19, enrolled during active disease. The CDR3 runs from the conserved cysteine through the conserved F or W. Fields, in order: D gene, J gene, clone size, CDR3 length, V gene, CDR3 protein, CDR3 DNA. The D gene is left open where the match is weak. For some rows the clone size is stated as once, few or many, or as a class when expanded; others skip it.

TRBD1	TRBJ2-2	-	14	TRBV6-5	CASSRDRDTGELFF	TGTGCCAGCAGCCGGGACAGAGACACCGGGGAGCTGTTTTTT
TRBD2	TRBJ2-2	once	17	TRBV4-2	CASSHLGLAGGDGELFF	TGTGCCAGCAGCCACCTAGGACTAGCGGGAGGCGACGGGGAGCTGTTTTTT
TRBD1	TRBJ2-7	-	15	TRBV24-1	CATSDSGQGRDEQYF	TGTGCCACCAGTGATTCTGGACAGGGTCGGGACGAGCAGTACTTC
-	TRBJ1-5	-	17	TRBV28	CASSLTGQSHSNQPQHF	TGTGCCAGCAGTCTAACGGGACAATCTCATAGCAATCAGCCCCAGCATTTT
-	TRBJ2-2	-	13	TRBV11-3	CASSLVASGELFF	TGTGCCAGCAGCTTAGTTGCGTCCGGGGAGCTGTTTTTT
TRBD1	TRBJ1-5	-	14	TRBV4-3	CASSQDRELSPQHF	TGCGCCAGCAGCCAGGACAGGGAGCTTTCGCCCCAGCATTTT
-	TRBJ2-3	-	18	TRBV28	CASRNQNSGTPSTDTQYF	TGTGCCAGCAGAAACCAAAACTCAGGGACACCTAGCACAGATACGCAGTATTTT
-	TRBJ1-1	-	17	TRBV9	CASSVAGTVKMNTEAFF	TGTGCCAGCAGCGTAGCCGGTACAGTCAAGATGAACACTGAAGCTTTCTTT
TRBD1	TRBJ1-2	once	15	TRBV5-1	CASSLPGQGNGGYTF	TGCGCCAGCAGCTTGCCGGGACAGGGGAATGGAGGCTACACCTTC
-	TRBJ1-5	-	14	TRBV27	CASSPGGSNQPQHF	TGTGCCAGCAGTCCGGGGGGGAGCAATCAGCCCCAGCATTTT